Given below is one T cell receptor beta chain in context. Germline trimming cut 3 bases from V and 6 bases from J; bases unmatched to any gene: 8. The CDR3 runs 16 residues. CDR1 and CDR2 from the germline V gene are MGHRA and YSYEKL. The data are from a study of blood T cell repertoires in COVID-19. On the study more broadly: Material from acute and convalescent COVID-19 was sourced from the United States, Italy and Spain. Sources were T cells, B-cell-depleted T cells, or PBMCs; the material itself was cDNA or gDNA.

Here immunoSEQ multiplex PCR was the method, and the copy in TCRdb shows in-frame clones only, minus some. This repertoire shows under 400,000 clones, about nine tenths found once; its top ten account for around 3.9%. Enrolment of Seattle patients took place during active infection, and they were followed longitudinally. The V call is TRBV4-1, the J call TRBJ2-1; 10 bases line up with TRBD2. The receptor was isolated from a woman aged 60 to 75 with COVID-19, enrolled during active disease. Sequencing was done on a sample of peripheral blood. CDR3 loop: CASSQGLAGVGNEQFF. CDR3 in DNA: TGCGCCAGCAGCCAGGGCCTAGCGGGGGTGGGCAATGAGCAGTTCTTC.